Below, 7 T cell receptor beta chains from the same sample are listed, as sequenced in a study of cytotoxic CD8 clonotypes in ibrutinib-treated CLL. TCRdb's copy holds only in-frame clones and misses some; the assay was immunoSEQ multiplex PCR. In the table there are 14,000 or so clones, roughly 70% of which are singletons. The sample consisted of PBMCs, taken before ibrutinib treatment. These receptors came from a human donor with chronic lymphocytic leukemia.

The rearrangement uses TRBV7-9 and TRBJ2-2; 14 positions match TRBD2. V lost 4 bases, J lost 7 bases, and 8 bases stayed unmatched. Germline V gene data show CDR1 as SEHNR and CDR2 as FQNEAQ (reference sequence). The CDR3 has 17 residues. In DNA form, the CDR3 reads TGTGCCAGCAGCTGGACTAGCGGGGGGCCTAAGGACGGGGAGCTGTTTTTT. This codes for CASSWTSGGPKDGELFF.

V usage is TRBV27 and J usage is TRBJ1-2; perhaps TRBD1 as D (6 bases). Germline lookup yields CDR1 MNHEY and CDR2 SMNVEV (reference sequence). V was pared by 5 bases and J by 5 bases, with 15 bases between. The CDR3 extends over 14 amino acids. The CDR3 region is CASSLSETGYGYTF. CDR3 nucleotides: TGTGCCAGCAGTCTTTCGGAAACAGGGTATGGCTACACCTTC.

The chain has TRBV7-2 and TRBJ2-3; D unclear. Germline loops: CDR1 SGHTA, CDR2 FQGNSA. The germline V and J ends were trimmed by 5 bases and 5 bases, with 11 bases remaining between them. The CDR3 is 13 residues long. Here the CDR3 reads CASSPKVGDTQYF. The DNA for the CDR3 is TGTGCCAGCAGCCCCAAGGTTGGAGATACGCAGTATTTT.

This sequence joins TRBV5-4 and TRBJ2-5; 9 bases are a match to TRBD1. In germline, CDR1 is SGHNT, CDR2 YYREEE (reference sequence). This CDR3 contains 13 residues. Trimming cost V 4 bases and J 5 bases; bases outside gene matches: 3. Here the CDR3 DNA reads TGTGCCAGCAGCCCGGGACAGGGCGAGACCCAGTACTTC. Translating gives CASSPGQGETQYF. Complete variable domain (other parts from reference TRBV5-4 and TRBJ2-5): ETGVTQSPTHLIKTRGQQVTLRCSSQSGHNTVSWYQQALGQGPQFIFQYYREEENGRGNFPPRFSGLQFPNYSSELNVNALELDDSALYLCASSPGQGETQYFGPGTRLLVL.

The V gene is TRBV30, the J gene TRBJ1-5; TRBD1 matches 7 bases. The CDR3 totals 12 residues. Germline V CDR1 and CDR2: GTSNPN, SVGIG (reference sequence). The V and J ends lost 6 bases and 4 bases, in that order; junction bases with no gene match: 3. CDR3 sequence: CACQGENQPQHF. CDR3 nucleotides: TGTGCCTGCCAGGGGGAGAATCAGCCCCAGCATTTT.

This clone appeared a few times. This chain links TRBV5-1 with TRBJ2-5; 11 bases fit TRBD2. The CDR3 length is 16 residues. V shed 2 bases and J 1 base; nucleotides not matched to a gene: 4. Germline assignment: CDR1 SGHRS and CDR2 YFSETQ. CDR3 coding DNA: TGCGCCAGCAGCTTTGGTAGCGGGAGGGTCCAAGAGACCCAGTACTTC. The encoded protein is CASSFGSGRVQETQYF.

This clone occurred once. The V gene is TRBV5-5, the J gene TRBJ2-7; D assignment may be TRBD1 or TRBD2 (7 bases each). The V gene lost 7 bases and the J gene lost 5 bases, with 19 bases spanning the gap. This CDR3 has 14 residues. Germline V lookup: CDR1 SGHKS, CDR2 YYEKEE (reference sequence). CDR3 bases: TGTGCCAGCCACAGGGGAGGGGTCGGGGACGAGCAGTACTTC. As protein: CASHRGGVGDEQYF. Full variable domain (missing parts from reference TRBV5-5 and TRBJ2-7): DAGVTQSPTHLIKTRGQQVTLRCSPISGHKSVSWYQQVLGQGPQFIFQYYEKEERGRGNFPDRFSARQFPNYSSELNVNALLLGDSALYLCASHRGGVGDEQYFGPGTRLTVT.